Listed here are 27 T cell receptor beta chains from one sample, sequenced in a study of blood T cell repertoires in COVID-19. Using immunoSEQ multiplex PCR, the repertoire was profiled, and TCRdb retains in-frame clones only, with some absent. The sample includes around 100,000 clones, around 84% of them seen just once. The sample comprised peripheral blood. The receptors stem from a human donor in a cohort sampled during active COVID-19.

This clone was counted only a few times. This sequence joins TRBV11-3 and TRBJ1-6, with TRBD1 matching over 9 bases. Germline CDR1 reads SGHNT; CDR2 reads YENEEA. V lost 5 bases and J lost 4; bases outside the gene matches: 6. The CDR3 extends over 16 amino acids. CDR3 loop: CASSQDRGRYNSPLHF. CDR3 coding DNA: TGTGCCAGCAGCCAGGACAGGGGCCGTTATAATTCACCCCTCCACTTT.

The rearrangement uses TRBV6-5 and TRBJ1-2, with TRBD1 as a possible D gene (5 bases). Trimming stripped 3 bases from V and 6 bases from J, with 11 bases between. The CDR3 extends over 13 amino acids. Germline loops: CDR1 MNHEY, CDR2 SVGAGI. CDR3 loop: CASSYQGFDGYTF. Written as DNA, the CDR3 is TGTGCCAGCAGTTATCAGGGTTTCGATGGCTACACCTTC.

The genes are TRBV6-2 or TRBV6-3 and TRBJ1-2; D call uncertain. Looked up from germline, CDR1 is MNHEY and CDR2 is SVGEGT. Trimming took 2 bases from V and 8 from J, leaving 18 bases between them. The CDR3 loop spans 15 amino acids. The DNA for the CDR3 is TGTGCCAGCAGTTACACAGACCGACCTTCTGGGGGCTACACCTTC. Translation gives CASSYTDRPSGGYTF.

This chain links TRBV10-3 with TRBJ2-7; D perhaps matches TRBD1 (6 bases). Germline-derived CDR1 and CDR2 are ENHRY and SYGVKD. The CDR3 has 14 amino acids. V gave up 6 bases and J gave up 2 bases, with 14 bases separating them. The CDR3 sequence is CAIRGDILTYEQYF. The CDR3 DNA reads as TGTGCCATCAGGGGGGACATCCTTACCTACGAGCAGTACTTC.

This chain uses TRBV5-1 with TRBJ2-2; tentatively, D is TRBD1 (6 bases). Germline CDR1 reads SGHRS; CDR2 reads YFSETQ. The CDR3 length is 14 residues. Between the trimmed V and J ends, which lost 5 bases and 7 bases, there was a span of 15 bases. Written as DNA, the CDR3 is TGCGCCAGCAGTTATACAGGGTTTGGCGGGGAGCTGTTTTTT. It yields the protein CASSYTGFGGELFF.

V usage is TRBV5-6 and J usage is TRBJ1-3; D perhaps matches TRBD1 (6 bases). The CDR3 loop spans 15 amino acids. The ends were cut back, 1 base at V and 2 bases at J, with 10 bases in the middle. From germline, CDR1 is SGHDT and CDR2 YYEEEE. The CDR3 DNA reads as TGTGCCAGCAGCTTGATGGGGGCCGCTGGAAACACCATATATTTT. Protein: CASSLMGAAGNTIYF.

J is TRBJ1-2 and V is TRBV7-2; 7 bases match TRBD1. The CDR3 is 14 amino acids. The J segment lost 2 bases and the V segment lost 6 bases, leaving 6 bases of the junction unmatched. Germline loops: CDR1 SGHTA, CDR2 FQGNSA. The CDR3 region has the DNA TGTGCCAGCAGTCGGGACAGTATAAACTATGGCTACACCTTC. It encodes CASSRDSINYGYTF.

This clone was counted only a few times. The J gene is TRBJ1-5, the V gene TRBV5-6; the match to TRBD1 covers 7 bases. The length of the CDR3 is 15 residues. Germline CDR1 and CDR2: SGHDT and YYEEEE. Trimming removed 4 bases from V and 2 bases from J; junction bases left unmatched: 6. Written as DNA, the CDR3 is TGTGCCAGCAGCCTCGGCACAGGGGGCAATCAGCCCCAGCATTTT. Translation: CASSLGTGGNQPQHF.

V and J are TRBV30 and TRBJ1-2, with unresolved D. Trimming cost V 0 bases and J 8 bases, with 13 bases left between them. Germline CDR1 and CDR2: GTSNPN and SVGIG (reference sequence). The CDR3 sequence is 13 residues long. CDR3 region: CAWSVRGKTGYTF. In DNA, the CDR3 is TGTGCCTGGAGTGTACGAGGGAAAACGGGCTACACCTTC.

The chain joins TRBV6-5 to TRBJ2-3; maybe TRBD1 (6 bases). Germline CDR1 reads MNHEY; CDR2 reads SVGAGI. This CDR3 contains 15 residues. The V end was cut by 2 bases, the J end by 1 base, with 10 bases between. The CDR3 here is CASSYRQGRTDTQYF. The CDR3 DNA reads as TGTGCCAGCAGTTACCGGCAGGGGCGCACAGATACGCAGTATTTT.

The chain joins TRBV21-1 to TRBJ1-2; TRBD1 was called by the table and not checked on the DNA. TRBV21-1 represents a pseudogene. There are 14 residues in the CDR3. CDR3 nucleotide sequence: TGTGCCAGCAGTCAGGGACAGGGGCGGCATGGCTACACCTTC. This sequence encodes CASSQGQGRHGYTF.

The V call is TRBV21-1, the J call TRBJ2-3; TRBD2 is the table's D call, not checked against the DNA. TRBV21-1 counts as a pseudogene. This CDR3 has 16 residues. For the CDR3, the DNA is TGTGCCAGCAGCAAAGGGAATAGCGGGGGAACTCTCTGTTCCTATTTT. It translates to CASSKGNSGGTLCSYF.

Points on this clone: The same CDR3 arises from other DNA sequences in this sample as well. This rearrangement joins TRBV18 to TRBJ1-1; D is ambiguous. This CDR3 is 13 amino acids long. With 5 bases removed from V and 0 bases from J, the gap between germline ends came to 7 bases. Germline CDR1 KGHSH, CDR2 LQKENI. CDR3 residues: CASSGQMNTEAFF. The CDR3 DNA reads as TGTGCCAGCTCAGGGCAGATGAACACTGAAGCTTTCTTT.

V gene TRBV6-6 combines with J gene TRBJ2-3, with 8 bases that match TRBD2. With V trimmed by 5 bases and J by 0 bases, 13 bases remained unmatched. Germline values: CDR1 MNHNY, CDR2 SVGAGI (reference sequence). This CDR3 has 18 amino acids. The CDR3 DNA sequence: TGTGCCAGCAGTCGACGAGCGGGGGTGAGCTCTAGCACAGATACGCAGTATTTT. The encoded protein is CASSRRAGVSSSTDTQYF.

This chain uses TRBV5-1 with TRBJ1-1; TRBD1 aligns across 9 bases. The CDR3 is 14 residues long. The germline CDR1 and CDR2 sequences are SGHRS and YFSETQ. V was pared by 7 bases and J by 0 bases, with 4 bases of the junction left unmatched. This CDR3 is CASGQGFLNTEAFF. CDR3 sequence (DNA): TGCGCCAGCGGACAGGGGTTTCTGAACACTGAAGCTTTCTTT.

The chain links TRBV5-1 to TRBJ1-6, with a possible D match to TRBD1 (6 bases). The V and J ends lost 2 bases and 8 bases respectively, with 11 bases between them. Germline V lookup: CDR1 SGHRS, CDR2 YFSETQ. The CDR3 has 14 residues. The CDR3 DNA reads TGCGCCAGCAGCTTTAAGGGGGGGGATTCACCCCTCCACTTT. Translating gives CASSFKGGDSPLHF.

The table lists this clone with a few counts. The chain uses TRBV6-5 and TRBJ1-2, with 8 bases fitting TRBD1. J was trimmed by 12 bases and V by 5 bases; bases with no gene match: 17. CDR3 size: 15 residues. CDR1 and CDR2 (germline): MNHEY, SVGAGI. The CDR3 nucleotides are TGTGCCAGCAGTCAATTTGGACAGGGCGTACATCAAAACACCTTC. Its translation is CASSQFGQGVHQNTF.

V gene TRBV11-3 combines with J gene TRBJ2-3; D is unclear. The CDR3 is made up of 14 amino acids. V was shortened by 2 bases and J by 0 bases, with 6 bases between the two germline ends. The germline V gene has CDR1 SGHNT and CDR2 YENEEA. The CDR3 sequence is CASSLFRSTDTQYF. The CDR3 DNA reads as TGTGCCAGCAGCTTATTTAGAAGCACAGATACGCAGTATTTT.

CDR3 amino acids: CASSSETYNEQFF. The CDR3 nucleotides are TGTGCCAGCAGCTCCGAGACCTACAATGAGCAGTTCTTC. This chain connects TRBV9 to TRBJ2-1; no reliable D call. With 4 bases removed from V and 2 bases from J, the gap between germline ends came to 7 bases. Germline CDR1 reads SGDLS; CDR2 reads YYNGEE. This CDR3 is 13 amino acids long. Together with reference TRBV9 and TRBJ2-1, the CDR3 gives the full variable domain: DSGVTQTPKHLITATGQRVTLRCSPRSGDLSVYWYQQSLDQGLQFLIQYYNGEERAKGNILERFSAQQFPDLHSELNLSSLELGDSALYFCASSSETYNEQFFGPGTRLTVL.

The chain combines TRBV5-1 with TRBJ2-1; 7 bases agree with TRBD2. Germline-derived CDR1 and CDR2 are SGHRS and YFSETQ. The length of the CDR3 is 16 residues. With V trimmed by 4 bases and J by 5 bases, 12 bases remained unmatched. CDR3 in DNA: TGCGCCAGCAGCCCTGAATTGGGACTAACCCACAATGAGCAGTTCTTC. It codes for CASSPELGLTHNEQFF.

The V and J genes are TRBV11-2 and TRBJ2-6; D uncertain. The CDR3 spans 18 residues. Trimming took off 3 bases at V and 2 bases at J, with 17 bases between the two ends. Looked up from germline, CDR1 is SGHAT and CDR2 is FQNNGV. CDR3 region: CASSFRTPSQTGANVLTF. The CDR3 nucleotides are TGTGCCAGCAGCTTTCGCACCCCCTCCCAGACTGGGGCCAACGTCCTGACTTTC.

The rearrangement links TRBV7-7 to TRBJ2-1, with D perhaps TRBD1 (6 bases). Trimming stripped 5 bases from V and 1 base from J, with 15 bases between. Germline V gives CDR1 SSHAT, CDR2 FNYEAQ (reference sequence). This CDR3 is built from 16 residues. The CDR3: CASSPQGLGSYNEQFF. In DNA form, the CDR3 reads TGTGCCAGCAGCCCCCAGGGGCTTGGGTCCTACAATGAGCAGTTCTTC.

The rearrangement joins TRBV5-6 to TRBJ2-7; TRBD1 aligns across 8 bases. Germline V gives CDR1 SGHDT, CDR2 YYEEEE. CDR3 size: 16 residues. Trimming at V came to 6 bases and at J to 3 bases, leaving 14 bases not matched to a gene. CDR3 DNA sequence: TGTGCCAGCACCTTAATGACAGGGGACCCACTCTACGAGCAGTACTTC. As protein: CASTLMTGDPLYEQYF.

The chain uses TRBV12-3 or TRBV12-4 and TRBJ1-5; D unresolved. The CDR3 runs 12 residues. The V gene lost 5 bases and the J gene lost 4 bases, with 6 bases spanning the gap. The DNA of the CDR3 is TGTGCCAGCAGTCCCCATAATCAGCCCCAGCATTTT. It translates to CASSPHNQPQHF.

This chain uses TRBV6-5 with TRBJ1-2; 10 nucleotides match TRBD1. CDR3 size: 15 residues. V lost 0 bases, J lost 5 bases, and 3 bases stayed unmatched. Germline CDR1 MNHEY, CDR2 SVGAGI. In nucleotides, the CDR3 is TGTGCCAGCAGTTACTCCGGGACAGGGGTATATGGCTACACCTTC. Encoded protein: CASSYSGTGVYGYTF.

This clone appeared a few times. The V call is TRBV7-2, the J call TRBJ2-2; possible D gene TRBD2, 6 bases. Germline assignment: CDR1 SGHTA and CDR2 FQGNSA. The ends were cut back, 2 bases at V and 5 bases at J, with 6 bases in the middle. CDR3 length: 13 residues. CDR3 residues: CASSLRETGELFF. CDR3 sequence (DNA): TGTGCCAGCAGCTTACGGGAGACCGGGGAGCTGTTTTTT.

The chain recombines TRBV28 with TRBJ1-1; TRBD1 might be the D (5 bases). Germline V lookup: CDR1 MDHEN, CDR2 SYDVKM. This CDR3 is 15 amino acids long. V was clipped by 1 base and J by 1 base, with 10 bases between them. The CDR3 nucleotides are TGTGCCAGCAGTTTATTTGGGGGGGAGAACACTGAAGCTTTCTTT. Translated: CASSLFGGENTEAFF.